This T cell receptor (beta chain) was documented in a study of response to subunit inactivated influenza vaccine. The study, taken as a whole, reports: That few new T cells are recruited by each seasonal influenza vaccination was the authors' suggestion.

J lost 5 bases, V lost 1 base, and 4 bases had no gene match. This CDR3 comprises 15 residues. Germline V gene data show CDR1 as SGHTA and CDR2 as FQGNSA. TCRdb re-called the RT-PCR reads through MiXCR, storing one row per CDR3 protein. The table has about 620,000 distinct CDR3 sequences, about 10% seen once. This clonotype was observed many times. The antigen remains unidentified. This sequence originates from a man aged 50 to 59 who received an inactivated influenza vaccine. The genes are TRBV7-2 and TRBJ2-7; the match to TRBD2 covers 11 bases. The sample in question was PBMCs from blood, obtained on the day of vaccination. The chain's CDR3 is CASSLGLAGGNEQYF. CDR3 DNA: TGTGCCAGCAGCTTAGGCCTAGCGGGAGGAAACGAGCAGTACTTC.